This paragraph reports one T cell receptor (beta chain). These data are taken from a study of T cell repertoires in cytomegalovirus infection. The wider study: Both a matching HLA type and CMV infection were indicated by public TCR beta signatures.

TCRdb recomputed calls from the reads with MiXCR, one row per CDR3 protein. The sample consists of under 850,000 distinct CDR3 sequences, 35% to 45% of them appearing once. The V gene lost 0 bases and the J gene lost 9 bases, with 6 bases spanning the gap. Looked up from germline, CDR1 is MNHNY and CDR2 is SVGAGI (reference sequence). The CDR3 spans 12 residues. The TCR comes from a human donor in good health (CMV status not recorded). Some clones in this sample may be carry-over from other donors' samples. V gene TRBV6-6 combines with J gene TRBJ1-5; D remains ambiguous. Sequencing was done on a sample of PBMCs. In DNA form, the CDR3 reads TGTGCCAGCAGTTACTCGTCCACGCCCCAGCATTTT. Translating gives CASSYSSTPQHF.